One sample yielded the 7 T cell receptor beta chains listed below, sequenced in a study of blood T cell repertoires in COVID-19. The protocol was immunoSEQ multiplex PCR, while the TCRdb copy is restricted to in-frame clones and leaves out a portion. The table lists fewer than 250,000 clones, roughly 88% of them singletons. What was sequenced was PBMCs or T cells enriched from blood (not recorded which). These receptors originate from a woman between 50 and 59 years old who had recovered from COVID-19.

The CDR3 bases are TGTGCCATCAGTGAGTTGGTTGGGCATGGCTACACCTTC. It translates to CAISELVGHGYTF. V is TRBV10-3 and J is TRBJ1-2; D is uncertain. In germline, CDR1 is ENHRY, CDR2 SYGVKD. Trimming removed 1 base at V and 6 bases at J, with 9 bases between. CDR3 size: 13 residues.

The chain recombines TRBV4-1 with TRBJ1-6, with 10 nucleotides matching TRBD1. Germline CDR1 reads MGHRA; CDR2 reads YSYEKL. V lost 4 bases and J lost 0; bases outside the gene matches: 6. This CDR3 spans 18 amino acids. Here the CDR3 DNA reads TGCGCCAGCAGCCTGGGACAGGGGAGGAGCTCCTATAATTCACCCCTCCACTTT. Translated, it gives CASSLGQGRSSYNSPLHF.

The gene calls are TRBV12-3 or TRBV12-4 and TRBJ1-1; D may be TRBD1 (5 bases). CDR3 length: 13 amino acids. V gave up 5 bases and J gave up 4 bases, with 11 bases separating them. The CDR3 sequence is CASSLRVGTEAFF. The CDR3 nucleotides read TGTGCCAGCAGTCTCAGGGTCGGCACTGAAGCTTTCTTT.

This rearrangement joins TRBV3-1 (or the pseudogene TRBV3-2) to TRBJ1-2; D perhaps matches TRBD1 (6 bases). Trimming left V 3 bases short and J 7 bases short, with 12 bases between. The CDR3 runs to 13 residues. Germline CDR1 is LGHDT and CDR2 is YNNKEL (reference sequence). CDR3 sequence (DNA): TGTGCCAGCAGCCACGGGGGGCTGGTTGGCTACACCTTC. Protein sequence: CASSHGGLVGYTF.

A few counts support this clone. This chain links TRBV6-2 or TRBV6-3 with TRBJ2-5; 9 bases line up with TRBD2. With 4 bases clipped from V and 3 bases from J, the junction kept 15 bases outside the gene matches. Germline loops: CDR1 MNHEY, CDR2 SVGEGT. The CDR3 covers 18 residues. Written as DNA, the CDR3 is TGTGCCAGCAGTTTTGGCGGGAGGGCCGGAGTGGCCAAAGAGACCCAGTACTTC. Protein sequence: CASSFGGRAGVAKETQYF.

The V call is TRBV27, the J call TRBJ1-5, with TRBD1 as a possible D gene (6 bases). V was cut by 5 bases and J by 8 bases, with 16 bases left in between. Germline CDR1 reads MNHEY; CDR2 reads SMNVEV (reference sequence). The CDR3 has 14 residues. CDR3 in amino acids: CASSAWGGGEPQHF. In nucleotides, the CDR3 is TGTGCCAGCAGTGCCTGGGGGGGCGGAGAGCCCCAGCATTTT.

The V gene is TRBV6-5, the J gene TRBJ2-1; 8 bases line up with TRBD2. CDR1 MNHEY and CDR2 SVGAGI come from the germline V gene. V shed 10 bases, J shed 3 bases, and the junction held 11 bases outside the gene matches. The CDR3 totals 15 residues. CDR3 amino acids: CATSQREFGYNEQFF. As DNA, the CDR3 is TGTGCCACTTCTCAGCGGGAGTTTGGCTACAATGAGCAGTTCTTC.